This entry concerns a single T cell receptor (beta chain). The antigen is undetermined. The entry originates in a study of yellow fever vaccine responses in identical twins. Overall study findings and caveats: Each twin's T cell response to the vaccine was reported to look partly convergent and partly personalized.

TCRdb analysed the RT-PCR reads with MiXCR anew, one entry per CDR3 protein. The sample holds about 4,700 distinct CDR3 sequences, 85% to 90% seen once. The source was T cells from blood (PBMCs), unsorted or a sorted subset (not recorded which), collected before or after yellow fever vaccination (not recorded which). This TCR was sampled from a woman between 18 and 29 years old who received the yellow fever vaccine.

CDR3 sequence: CASSDPGGLTDTQYF. In nucleotides, the CDR3 is TGTGCCAGCAGTGATCCGGGGGGGCTGACAGATACGCAGTATTTT. The V gene is TRBV2, the J gene TRBJ2-3, with 8 bases aligning to TRBD2. Trimming at V came to 3 bases and at J to 3 bases, leaving 5 bases not matched to a gene. Germline CDR1 is SNHLY and CDR2 is FYNNEI. The CDR3 totals 15 residues.